The next 10 T cell receptor beta chains were all read from a single sample in a study of early T cells in non-severe SARS-CoV-2 infection. Using its own MiXCR run on the 5' RACE reads, TCRdb lists one record per CDR3 protein. The data show over 60,000 distinct CDR3 sequences, about 9% seen once. The sequenced sample was whole blood. The source of these receptors is an adult who was a healthcare worker with PCR-confirmed SARS-CoV-2 infection or an uninfected control (not recorded which).

The chain joins TRBV7-2 to TRBJ2-1; D is possibly TRBD1 (6 bases). The CDR3 length is 17 residues. V was cut by 4 bases and J by 1 base, with 17 bases left in between. Germline loops: CDR1 SGHTA, CDR2 FQGNSA. DNA of the CDR3: TGTGCCAGCAGCTCCACCCGACAGGCCTCTTCCTACAATGAGCAGTTCTTC. Translation: CASSSTRQASSYNEQFF.

The gene calls are TRBV12-3 or TRBV12-4 and TRBJ2-3; D is undetermined. Trimming cost V 5 bases and J 4 bases, with 10 bases left between them. The CDR3 runs 13 residues. The CDR3 DNA follows: TGTGCCAGCAGTCCAACTCCCCCAGATACGCAGTATTTT. Encoded protein: CASSPTPPDTQYF.

The chain carries TRBV28 and TRBJ2-1; 8 positions agree with TRBD2. The length of the CDR3 is 15 residues. The trim removed 6 bases at V and 6 bases at J, leaving 10 bases unmatched. CDR1 and CDR2 from the germline V gene are MDHEN and SYDVKM. The CDR3 protein is CASRDSGAQFNEQFF. DNA for the CDR3: TGTGCCAGCAGGGATAGCGGGGCCCAATTCAATGAGCAGTTCTTC.

Details on this clonotype: Since no conserved phenylalanine or tryptophan closes the CDR3, a read error is the likely cause. This chain connects TRBV7-6 to TRBJ2-1; D is unclear. Trimming left V 1 base short and J 5 bases short, with 6 bases between. CDR3 size: 13 residues. The germline V gene encodes CDR1 SGHVS and CDR2 FNYEAQ. CDR3 in DNA: TGTGCCAGCAGCTTAGGTAGGAACAATGAGCAGTTCTCC. This encodes CASSLGRNNEQFS.

The chain links TRBV27 to TRBJ1-2; perhaps TRBD1 as D (5 bases). This CDR3 comprises 13 residues. The ends were cut back, 2 bases at V and 6 bases at J, with 10 bases in the middle. CDR1 and CDR2 from the germline V gene are MNHEY and SMNVEV (reference sequence). CDR3 amino acids: CASSLRGGDGYTF. CDR3 nucleotide sequence: TGTGCCAGCAGTTTACGGGGGGGAGATGGCTACACCTTC.

This clonotype was found many times. The chain carries TRBV19 and TRBJ2-1; maybe TRBD2 (7 bases). V was cut by 0 bases and J by 9 bases, with 18 bases left in between. This CDR3 comprises 16 residues. Germline V gene sequence: CDR1 LNHDA, CDR2 SQIVND (reference sequence). The CDR3 DNA sequence: TGTGCCAGTAGTATAGATCCGGGGGGCTGGGCTATTGAGCAGTTCTTC. It translates to CASSIDPGGWAIEQFF. Variable domain in full (rest from reference TRBV19 and TRBJ2-1): DGGITQSPKYLFRKEGQNVTLSCEQNLNHDAMYWYRQDPGQGLRLIYYSQIVNDFQKGDIAEGYSVSREKKESFPLTVTSAQKNPTAFYLCASSIDPGGWAIEQFFGPGTRLTVL.

This clonotype was counted ten times or more. V is TRBV20-1 and J is TRBJ2-1; the match to TRBD2 covers 12 bases. V trimming: 5 bases; J trimming: 4 bases; junction bases outside the gene matches: 9. CDR3 length: 16 amino acids. Looked up from germline, CDR1 is DFQATT and CDR2 is SNEGSKA (reference sequence). As DNA, the CDR3 is TGCAGTGCTTCCCTCCTGACTAGCGGGAGTTACAATGAGCAGTTCTTC. It codes for CSASLLTSGSYNEQFF.

There are a few counts of this clonotype. This chain links TRBV6-5 with TRBJ1-6, with TRBD1 matching over 10 bases. V lost 6 bases, J lost 6 bases, and 5 bases stayed unmatched. CDR1 is MNHEY, CDR2 SVGAGI, per germline. This CDR3 is built from 15 residues. DNA for the CDR3: TGTGCCAGCAGAATTAGGGACAGGGGTAATTCACCCCTCCACTTT. Its protein product is CASRIRDRGNSPLHF.

The rearrangement joins TRBV18 to TRBJ1-5; tentative D call: TRBD1 (5 bases). This CDR3 spans 16 amino acids. V lost 2 bases and J 7 bases, leaving 18 bases between the germline ends. Germline loops: CDR1 KGHSH, CDR2 LQKENI. For the CDR3, the DNA is TGTGCCAGCTCACCAGAACAGGCGGCCGTAGGACAGCCCCAGCATTTT. Translation: CASSPEQAAVGQPQHF.

This clonotype is medium-sized by share. The chain combines TRBV23-1 with TRBJ2-3, with D tentatively TRBD1 or TRBD2 (5 bases each). TRBV23-1 is flagged as an ORF with uncertain function. CDR3 length: 16 residues. The V gene lost 0 bases and the J gene lost 2 bases, with 12 bases spanning the gap. As DNA, the CDR3 is TGCGCCAGCAGTCAATCGGGGCAGGACTCCACAGATACGCAGTATTTT. Protein product: CASSQSGQDSTDTQYF.